The next 13 T cell receptor beta chains were all read from a single sample in a study of beta chain features in type 1 diabetes. Study conclusions and caveats: For Type 1 diabetes patients, all four CD4+ subsets carried TCRB CDR3s that were moderately but significantly shorter.

Investigators reverse transcribed all isolated RNA, so they sequenced expressed TCRB transcripts. Profiled with immunoSEQ multiplex PCR; TCRdb holds only in-frame clones, not every one. The table has about 650,000 clones, around 12% seen once. These TCRs are of unknown antigen specificity. The source material was naive CD4+ T cells from blood. The receptors derive from a man aged 25-45 years with type 1 diabetes.

In this sample, this clone turned up a few times. J is TRBJ2-3 and V is TRBV4-3; D remains unclear. The V gene lost 1 base and the J gene lost 0 bases, with 11 bases spanning the gap. This CDR3 has 16 amino acids. Germline V CDR1 and CDR2: LGHNA, YSLEER. As DNA, the CDR3 is TGCGCCAGCAGCCAAGGGTTGCTAATGAGCACAGATACGCAGTATTTT. Amino acid sequence: CASSQGLLMSTDTQYF.

This clone was found a few times. J is TRBJ1-6 and V is TRBV6-5; no reliable D call. CDR3 length: 16 residues. The germline V gene has CDR1 MNHEY and CDR2 SVGAGI. Between the trimmed V and J ends, which lost 0 bases and 9 bases, there was a span of 15 bases. CDR3 nucleotide sequence: TGTGCCAGCAGTTACTCGATGGCAGGAAAGGGTTCACCCCTCCACTTT. Encoded protein: CASSYSMAGKGSPLHF.

The chain employs TRBV19 and TRBJ2-4; TRBD1 matches at 9 bases. The CDR3 spans 17 residues. V shed 0 bases, J shed 4 bases, and the junction held 7 bases outside the gene matches. CDR1 is LNHDA, CDR2 SQIVND, per germline (reference sequence). The CDR3 sequence is CASSIDGSGQGKNIQYF. CDR3 sequence (DNA): TGTGCCAGTAGTATAGATGGATCAGGACAGGGGAAAAACATTCAGTACTTC.

The table lists this clone with a few counts. Within the sample, other DNA sequences also encode this same CDR3. The chain has TRBV7-2 and TRBJ2-7; D call uncertain. This CDR3 region has 11 residues. V was cut by 1 base and J by 4 bases, with 2 bases left in between. CDR1 and CDR2 from the germline V gene are SGHTA and FQGNSA. The CDR3 region is CASSLEYEQYF. CDR3 coding DNA: TGTGCCAGCAGCTTAGAATACGAGCAGTACTTC.

This clone was picked up a small number of times. V and J are TRBV6-6 and TRBJ2-7, with D unresolved. The germline gives CDR1 MNHNY, CDR2 SVGAGI (reference sequence). CDR3 length: 15 residues. V lost 5 bases and J lost 3, with 17 bases in between. CDR3 sequence: CASSARSGVRYEQYF. The CDR3, as DNA: TGTGCCAGCAGTGCTCGGTCTGGGGTCCGCTACGAGCAGTACTTC.

In DNA form, the CDR3 reads TGTGCCAGCAGCTTAGACGCCTGGGGACGGGGCTACACCTTC. Amino acid sequence: CASSLDAWGRGYTF. The V gene is TRBV7-8, the J gene TRBJ1-2; the D gene is possibly TRBD1 (5 bases). CDR3 length equals 14 residues. With 1 base removed from V and 8 bases from J, the gap between germline ends came to 14 bases. Germline V gene lookup returns CDR1 SGHVS and CDR2 FQNEAQ.

There are a few counts of this clone. The chain joins TRBV4-3 to TRBJ1-1; 8 nucleotides align to TRBD1. CDR1 and CDR2 from the germline V gene are LGHNA and YSLEER. This CDR3 is 15 amino acids long. With V trimmed by 0 bases and J by 1 base, 1 base remained unmatched. This CDR3 is CASSQEDRANTEAFF. The CDR3 nucleotides are TGCGCCAGCAGCCAAGAGGACAGGGCGAACACTGAAGCTTTCTTT.

The rearrangement uses TRBV6-1 and TRBJ2-7; TRBD1 is a possible D gene (5 bases). The CDR3 loop spans 17 amino acids. Trimming took off 1 base at V and 3 bases at J, with 19 bases between the two ends. Germline V gives CDR1 MNHNS, CDR2 SASEGT. The CDR3 sequence is CASSEGLDTYEIYEQYF. CDR3 in DNA: TGTGCCAGCAGTGAAGGGTTGGACACCTACGAGATCTACGAGCAGTACTTC.

This rearrangement joins TRBV30 to TRBJ2-7; perhaps TRBD1 as D (6 bases). The CDR3 runs 11 residues. V gave up 2 bases and J gave up 5 bases, with 7 bases separating them. The germline gives CDR1 GTSNPN, CDR2 SVGIG (reference sequence). DNA for the CDR3: TGTGCCTGGAGTCGACAGGACGAGCAGTACTTC. Protein product: CAWSRQDEQYF.

This clone showed up just a few times. V and J are TRBV25-1 and TRBJ2-5; 7 bases fit TRBD1. This CDR3 spans 14 amino acids. CDR1 MGHDK and CDR2 SYGVNS come from the germline V gene. Trimming at V came to 6 bases and at J to 5 bases, leaving 9 bases not matched to a gene. This CDR3 is CASSPPTGLETQYF. The CDR3 DNA sequence: TGTGCCAGCAGCCCTCCGACAGGGTTGGAGACCCAGTACTTC.

The rearrangement joins TRBV19 to TRBJ1-5; D remains unclear. V lost 5 bases and J 6 bases, leaving 14 bases between the germline ends. The CDR3 has 14 amino acids. The V gene's germline CDR1 is LNHDA and CDR2 SQIVND (reference sequence). CDR3 residues: CASSPGQLAQPQHF. In nucleotides, the CDR3 is TGTGCCAGTAGTCCCGGGCAGTTGGCTCAGCCCCAGCATTTT.

This clone was recorded a few times. The chain employs TRBV10-3 and TRBJ1-1; 7 nucleotides match TRBD1. The CDR3 runs 14 residues. V shed 6 bases and J 4 bases; nucleotides not matched to a gene: 8. Germline V gene sequence: CDR1 ENHRY, CDR2 SYGVKD. CDR3 loop: CAISPTGMSTEAFF. Here the CDR3 DNA reads TGTGCCATCAGCCCGACAGGGATGAGCACTGAAGCTTTCTTT.

This clone was seen a handful of times. This chain uses TRBV7-9 with TRBJ1-1; TRBD1 agrees at 8 bases. V lost 5 bases to trimming and J lost 11 bases; unmatched junction nucleotides: 4. This CDR3 comprises 11 residues. Per the germline V gene, CDR1 is SEHNR and CDR2 is FQNEAQ (reference sequence). In DNA form, the CDR3 reads TGTGCCAGCAGCCGACAGGGGATTGCTTTCTTT. Encoded protein: CASSRQGIAFF.